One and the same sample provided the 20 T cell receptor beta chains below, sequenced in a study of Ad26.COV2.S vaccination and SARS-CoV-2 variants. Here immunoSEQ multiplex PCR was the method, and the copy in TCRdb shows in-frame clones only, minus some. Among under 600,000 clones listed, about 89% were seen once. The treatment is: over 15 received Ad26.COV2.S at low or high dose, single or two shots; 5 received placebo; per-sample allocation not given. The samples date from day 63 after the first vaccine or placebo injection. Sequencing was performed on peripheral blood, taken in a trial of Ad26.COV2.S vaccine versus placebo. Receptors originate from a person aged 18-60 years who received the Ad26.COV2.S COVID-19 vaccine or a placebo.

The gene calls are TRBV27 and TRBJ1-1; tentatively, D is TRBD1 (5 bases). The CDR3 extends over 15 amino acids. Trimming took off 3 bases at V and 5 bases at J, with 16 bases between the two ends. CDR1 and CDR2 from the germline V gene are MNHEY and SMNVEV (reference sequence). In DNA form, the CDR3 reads TGTGCCAGCAGTTTCGTCGGGACGCTAATAACTGAAGCTTTCTTT. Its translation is CASSFVGTLITEAFF.

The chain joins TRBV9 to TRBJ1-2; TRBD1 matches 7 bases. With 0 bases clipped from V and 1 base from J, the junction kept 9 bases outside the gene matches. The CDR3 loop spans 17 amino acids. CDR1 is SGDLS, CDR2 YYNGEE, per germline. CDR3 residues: CASSVGGGTDHNYGYTF. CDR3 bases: TGTGCCAGCAGCGTAGGAGGGGGGACAGACCATAACTATGGCTACACCTTC.

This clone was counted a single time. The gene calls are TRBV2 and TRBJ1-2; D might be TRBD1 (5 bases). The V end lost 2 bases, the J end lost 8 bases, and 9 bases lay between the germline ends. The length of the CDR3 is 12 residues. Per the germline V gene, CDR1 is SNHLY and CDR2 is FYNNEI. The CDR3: CASSEWGEGYTF. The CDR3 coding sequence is TGTGCCAGCAGTGAATGGGGGGAGGGCTACACCTTC.

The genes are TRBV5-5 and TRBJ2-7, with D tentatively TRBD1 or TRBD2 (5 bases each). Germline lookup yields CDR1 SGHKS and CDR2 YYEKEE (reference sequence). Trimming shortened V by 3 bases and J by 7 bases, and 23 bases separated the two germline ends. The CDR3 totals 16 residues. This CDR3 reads CASSSLTGARAREQYF. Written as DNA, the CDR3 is TGTGCCAGCAGCTCATTAACCGGGGCGAGGGCTCGAGAGCAGTACTTC.

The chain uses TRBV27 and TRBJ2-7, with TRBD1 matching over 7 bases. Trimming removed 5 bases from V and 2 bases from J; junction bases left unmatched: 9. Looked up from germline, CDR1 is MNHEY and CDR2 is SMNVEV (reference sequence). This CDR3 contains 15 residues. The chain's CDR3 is CASSDRDPTTYEQYF. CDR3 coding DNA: TGTGCCAGCAGTGACAGGGATCCCACCACCTACGAGCAGTACTTC.

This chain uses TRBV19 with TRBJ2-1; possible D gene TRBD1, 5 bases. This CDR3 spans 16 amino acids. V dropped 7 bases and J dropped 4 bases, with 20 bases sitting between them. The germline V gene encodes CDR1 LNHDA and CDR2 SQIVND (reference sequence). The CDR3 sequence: CASTPRSQGLYNEQFF. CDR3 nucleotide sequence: TGTGCCAGTACCCCCAGGTCGCAGGGATTGTACAATGAGCAGTTCTTC.

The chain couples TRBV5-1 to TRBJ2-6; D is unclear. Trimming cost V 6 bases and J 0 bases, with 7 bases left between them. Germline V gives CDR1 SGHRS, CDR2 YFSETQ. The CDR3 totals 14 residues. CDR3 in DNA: TGCGCCAGCAATCGTGTCTCTGGGGCCAACGTCCTGACTTTC. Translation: CASNRVSGANVLTF.

CDR3 amino acids: CATSLQRGLGQETQYF. The CDR3 DNA reads TGTGCCACCAGCCTCCAGAGGGGGCTGGGGCAAGAGACCCAGTACTTC. The V and J genes are TRBV15 and TRBJ2-5, with TRBD1 matching 7 bases. V dropped 5 bases and J dropped 2; count of bases not matched to a gene: 11. Germline V gene data show CDR1 as LNHNV and CDR2 as YYDKDF (reference sequence). The CDR3 is 16 residues long.

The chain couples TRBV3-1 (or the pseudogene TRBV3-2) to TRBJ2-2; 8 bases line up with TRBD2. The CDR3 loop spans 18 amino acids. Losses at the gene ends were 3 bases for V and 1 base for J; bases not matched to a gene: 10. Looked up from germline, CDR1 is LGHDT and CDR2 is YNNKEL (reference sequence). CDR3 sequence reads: CASSQLSWGTRNTGELFF. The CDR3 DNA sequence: TGTGCCAGCAGCCAGCTCAGTTGGGGGACTAGGAACACCGGGGAGCTGTTTTTT.

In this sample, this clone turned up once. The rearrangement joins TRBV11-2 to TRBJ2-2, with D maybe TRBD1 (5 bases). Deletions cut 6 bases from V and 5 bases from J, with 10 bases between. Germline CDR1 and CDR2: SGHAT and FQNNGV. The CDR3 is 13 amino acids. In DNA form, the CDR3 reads TGTGCCAGCAGACCAGGGTGGACCGGGGAGCTGTTTTTT. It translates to CASRPGWTGELFF.

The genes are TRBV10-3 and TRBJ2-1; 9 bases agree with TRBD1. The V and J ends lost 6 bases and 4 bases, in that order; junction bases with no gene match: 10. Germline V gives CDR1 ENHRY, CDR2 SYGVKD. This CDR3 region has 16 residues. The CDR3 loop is CAISLEPGQGYNEQFF. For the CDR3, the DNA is TGTGCCATCAGCCTGGAACCGGGACAGGGTTACAATGAGCAGTTCTTC.

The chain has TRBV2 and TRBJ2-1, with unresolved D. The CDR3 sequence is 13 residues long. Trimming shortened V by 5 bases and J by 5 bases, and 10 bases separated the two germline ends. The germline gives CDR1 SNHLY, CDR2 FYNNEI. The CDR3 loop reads CASSLSENNEQFF. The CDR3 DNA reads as TGTGCCAGCAGTCTTAGTGAGAACAATGAGCAGTTCTTC.

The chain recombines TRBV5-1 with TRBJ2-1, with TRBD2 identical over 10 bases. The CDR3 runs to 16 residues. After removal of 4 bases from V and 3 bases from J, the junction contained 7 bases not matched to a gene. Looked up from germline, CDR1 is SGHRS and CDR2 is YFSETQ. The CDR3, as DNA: TGCGCCAGCAGCCCCCTAAGCGGGAGGGACTACAATGAGCAGTTCTTC. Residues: CASSPLSGRDYNEQFF.

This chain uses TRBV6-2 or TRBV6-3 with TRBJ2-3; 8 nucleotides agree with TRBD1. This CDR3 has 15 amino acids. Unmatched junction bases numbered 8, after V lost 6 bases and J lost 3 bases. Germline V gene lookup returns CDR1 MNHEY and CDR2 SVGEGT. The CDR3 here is CASSRSGQATDTQYF. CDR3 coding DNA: TGTGCCAGCAGCCGATCGGGACAGGCGACAGATACGCAGTATTTT.

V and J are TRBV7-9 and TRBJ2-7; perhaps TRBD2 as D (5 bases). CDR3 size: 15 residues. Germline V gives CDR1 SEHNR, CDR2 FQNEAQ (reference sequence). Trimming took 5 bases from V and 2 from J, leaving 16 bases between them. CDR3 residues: CASSPLRVRTYEQYF. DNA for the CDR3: TGTGCCAGCAGCCCCCTGAGGGTCCGGACCTACGAGCAGTACTTC.

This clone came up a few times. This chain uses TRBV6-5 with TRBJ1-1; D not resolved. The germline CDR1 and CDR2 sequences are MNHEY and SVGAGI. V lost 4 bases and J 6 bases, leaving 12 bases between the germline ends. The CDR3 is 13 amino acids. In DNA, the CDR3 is TGTGCCAGCAGTTCCGAGCTGGCGGCTGAAGCTTTCTTT. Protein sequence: CASSSELAAEAFF.

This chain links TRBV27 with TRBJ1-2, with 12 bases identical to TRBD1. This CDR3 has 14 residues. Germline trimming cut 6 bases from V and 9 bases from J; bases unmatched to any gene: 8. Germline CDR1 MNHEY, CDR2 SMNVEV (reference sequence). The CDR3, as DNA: TGTGCCAGCAGGGTGCCGGGACAGGGGGCGAGCTACACCTTC. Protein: CASRVPGQGASYTF.

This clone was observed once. In DNA form, the CDR3 reads TGTGCCAGCAGTTCCCCACTAGCGGGGAACACAGATACGCAGTATTTT. Amino acid sequence: CASSSPLAGNTDTQYF. The J gene is TRBJ2-3, the V gene TRBV27, with 10 bases that match TRBD2. The junction had 6 bases not matched to a gene; V was cut back by 4 bases and J by 2 bases. Germline V gives CDR1 MNHEY, CDR2 SMNVEV (reference sequence). The CDR3 sequence is 16 residues long.

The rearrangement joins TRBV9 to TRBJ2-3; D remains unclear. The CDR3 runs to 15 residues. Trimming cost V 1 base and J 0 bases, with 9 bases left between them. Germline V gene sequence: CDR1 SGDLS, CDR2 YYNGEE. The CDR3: CASSVSGPSTDTQYF. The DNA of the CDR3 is TGTGCCAGCAGCGTATCTGGTCCTAGCACAGATACGCAGTATTTT.

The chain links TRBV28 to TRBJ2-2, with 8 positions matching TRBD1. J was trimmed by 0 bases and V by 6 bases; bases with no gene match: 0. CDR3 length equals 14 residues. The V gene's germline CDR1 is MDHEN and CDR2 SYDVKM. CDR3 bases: TGTGCCAGCAGGACAGGGGCGAACACCGGGGAGCTGTTTTTT. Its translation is CASRTGANTGELFF.